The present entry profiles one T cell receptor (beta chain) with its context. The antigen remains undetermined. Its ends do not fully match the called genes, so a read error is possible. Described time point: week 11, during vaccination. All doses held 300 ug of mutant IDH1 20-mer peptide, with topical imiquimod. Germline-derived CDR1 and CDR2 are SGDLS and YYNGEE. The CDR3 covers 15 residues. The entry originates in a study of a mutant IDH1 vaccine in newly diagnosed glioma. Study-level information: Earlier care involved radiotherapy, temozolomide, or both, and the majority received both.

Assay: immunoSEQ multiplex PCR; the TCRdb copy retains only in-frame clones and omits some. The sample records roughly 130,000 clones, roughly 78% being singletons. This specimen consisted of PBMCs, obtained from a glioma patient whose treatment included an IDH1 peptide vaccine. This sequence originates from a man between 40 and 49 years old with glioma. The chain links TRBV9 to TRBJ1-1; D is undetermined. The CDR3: CVSSVVKALGTEAFF. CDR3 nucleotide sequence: TGTGTCAGCAGCGTAGTGAAGGCACTGGGGACTGAAGCTTTCTTT.